What follows are 23 T cell receptor beta chains derived from one specimen sequenced in a study of cytomegalovirus exposure and HLA in healthy donors (dated by TCRdb to the late 2010s). Libraries were made using the immunoSEQ multiplex PCR assay. TCRdb re-hosts the immuneACCESS table, in-frame sequences only. Its copies lack some clones; in the studies checked, an unresolved V gene accounts for under half of them, and the cause for the rest is not known. For this sample there are about 350,000 clones; approximately 90% appear just once. The leading ten clones occupy approximately 1.1% of the sample. The sample taken for sequencing was PBMCs. These receptors were collected from a woman in her twenties or thirties in good health and CMV-seropositive.

This clone was seen only once. The rearrangement joins TRBV28 to TRBJ2-7, with 12 bases lining up with TRBD2. The CDR3 covers 14 residues. The germline CDR1 and CDR2 sequences are MDHEN and SYDVKM. Losses at the gene ends were 6 bases for V and 2 bases for J; bases not matched to a gene: 2. The CDR3 nucleotides are TGTGCCAGCAGAAGGACTAGCGGGGCCTACGAGCAGTACTTC. This encodes CASRRTSGAYEQYF.

The J gene is TRBJ2-7, the V gene TRBV19; 12 bases map to TRBD1. V trimming: 5 bases; J trimming: 5 bases; junction bases outside the gene matches: 1. CDR1 is LNHDA, CDR2 SQIVND, per germline (reference sequence). This CDR3 is 13 amino acids long. The CDR3 DNA reads as TGTGCCAGTAGTGGGACAGGGGGCCACGAGCAGTACTTC. Residues: CASSGTGGHEQYF.

The J gene is TRBJ2-2, the V gene TRBV30; D is unresolved. This CDR3 is 14 amino acids long. The V gene's germline CDR1 is GTSNPN and CDR2 SVGIG (reference sequence). V was cut by 5 bases and J by 0 bases, with 10 bases left in between. CDR3 nucleotide sequence: TGTGCCTGGGCGATCATGTCGAACACCGGGGAGCTGTTTTTT. Translated, it gives CAWAIMSNTGELFF. Drawing the rest from reference TRBV30 and TRBJ2-2, the complete variable domain is SQTIHQWPATLVQPVGSPLSLECTVEGTSNPNLYWYRQAAGRGLQLLFYSVGIGQISSEVPQNLSASRPQDRQFILSSKKLLLSDSGFYLCAWAIMSNTGELFFGEGSRLTVL.

The chain links TRBV4-3 to TRBJ2-3, with 7 bases identical to TRBD2. With 3 bases clipped from V and 6 bases from J, the junction kept 9 bases outside the gene matches. The CDR3 runs to 15 residues. Germline V CDR1 and CDR2: LGHNA, YSLEER. CDR3 residues: CASSQTRGGLDTQYF. The CDR3 bases are TGCGCCAGCAGCCAGACCCGGGGAGGGTTGGATACGCAGTATTTT.

This clone was observed a handful of times. The genes are TRBV11-3 and TRBJ2-2; D remains unclear. V was trimmed by 3 bases and J by 8 bases, leaving 13 bases between them. Germline CDR1 reads SGHNT; CDR2 reads YENEEA. This CDR3 is 14 amino acids long. CDR3 residues: CASSLMFAVGELFF. The CDR3 nucleotides read TGTGCCAGCAGCTTGATGTTCGCAGTGGGGGAGCTGTTTTTT.

The gene calls are TRBV27 and TRBJ2-5; 8 bases map to TRBD1. Trimming cost V 8 bases and J 5 bases; bases outside gene matches: 13. CDR1 and CDR2 (germline): MNHEY, SMNVEV (reference sequence). The CDR3 is 15 residues long. The CDR3 sequence is CASGWSGGAGETQYF. CDR3 coding DNA: TGTGCCAGCGGATGGTCAGGGGGCGCGGGGGAGACCCAGTACTTC.

Of note for this clone: At one end the junction does not follow the germline gene, possibly because of a read error. The same CDR3 also results from other DNA sequences found in this sample. The V and J genes are TRBV25-1 and TRBJ2-4; 9 bases fit TRBD1. Germline CDR1 is MGHDK and CDR2 is SYGVNS. The CDR3 extends over 15 amino acids. CDR3 protein: CASSDPGTGKNIQYF. The CDR3 region has the DNA TGTGCCAGTAGTGACCCTGGGACAGGGAAAAACATTCAGTACTTC.

The chain carries TRBV28 and TRBJ1-4; D not certain. V was pared by 5 bases and J by 1 base, with 11 bases between. Germline CDR1 reads MDHEN; CDR2 reads SYDVKM. The CDR3 extends over 15 amino acids. The CDR3 DNA reads as TGTGCCAGCAGTCTAGGAGGCAGAACTAATGAAAAACTGTTTTTT. Translated: CASSLGGRTNEKLFF.

This clone was found a few times. V is TRBV11-1 and J is TRBJ2-5; D may match TRBD1 or TRBD2 (5 bases each). This CDR3 is built from 15 residues. V was shortened by 1 base and J by 5 bases, with 14 bases between the two germline ends. Germline values: CDR1 SGHAT, CDR2 FQDESV (reference sequence). CDR3 DNA sequence: TGTGCCAGCAGCTTAGAGCCCCAGGGCGGGGAGACCCAGTACTTC. Its protein product is CASSLEPQGGETQYF. The entire variable domain, with the rest obtained from reference TRBV11-1 and TRBJ2-5, is as follows: EAEVAQSPRYKITEKSQAVAFWCDPISGHATLYWYRQILGQGPELLVQFQDESVVDDSQLPKDRFSAERLKGVDSTLKIQPAELGDSAMYLCASSLEPQGGETQYFGPGTRLLVL.

The rearrangement links TRBV4-3 to TRBJ2-2, with 8 bases fitting TRBD1. Germline loops: CDR1 LGHNA, CDR2 YSLEER. V trimming: 3 bases; J trimming: 2 bases; junction bases outside the gene matches: 5. The CDR3 sequence is 16 residues long. CDR3 coding DNA: TGCGCCAGCAGCCAGAGGACAGGGCGTAACACCGGGGAGCTGTTTTTT. Protein product: CASSQRTGRNTGELFF.

The chain combines TRBV7-3 with TRBJ1-1; possibly TRBD1 for D (6 bases). This CDR3 has 14 residues. Germline-derived CDR1 and CDR2 are SGHTA and FQGTGA. V lost 5 bases and J 1 base, leaving 11 bases between the germline ends. The DNA for the CDR3 is TGTGCCAGCAGCCGGGGACACGCGAACACTGAAGCTTTCTTT. Protein product: CASSRGHANTEAFF.

The chain links TRBV15 to TRBJ2-7; D perhaps matches TRBD1 (5 bases). Trimming took off 0 bases at V and 5 bases at J, with 11 bases between the two ends. The CDR3 is made up of 14 amino acids. Germline values: CDR1 LNHNV, CDR2 YYDKDF (reference sequence). The CDR3 sequence is CATSRDAGPNEQYF. As DNA, the CDR3 is TGTGCCACCAGCAGAGACGCAGGGCCGAACGAGCAGTACTTC.

The chain recombines TRBV4-3 with TRBJ2-7; maybe TRBD1 (5 bases). The CDR3 is 16 residues long. The ends were cut back, 0 bases at V and 2 bases at J, with 14 bases in the middle. In germline, CDR1 is LGHNA, CDR2 YSLEER. The CDR3 reads CASSQDWGSLPYEQYF. DNA of the CDR3: TGCGCCAGCAGCCAAGATTGGGGCAGCCTGCCCTACGAGCAGTACTTC.

V usage is TRBV6-1 and J usage is TRBJ2-2; D is possibly TRBD1 (7 bases). Trimming stripped 5 bases from V and 5 bases from J, with 15 bases between. The length of the CDR3 is 15 residues. The germline gives CDR1 MNHNS, CDR2 SASEGT. DNA of the CDR3: TGTGCCAGCAGTCGGGGGACAGAAGTAACCGGGGAGCTGTTTTTT. It codes for CASSRGTEVTGELFF.

Here the CDR3 reads CASSQATWGTSGINEQFF. CDR3 coding DNA: TGCGCCAGCAGCCAAGCCACCTGGGGGACTAGCGGGATAAATGAGCAGTTCTTC. The V gene is TRBV4-3, the J gene TRBJ2-1; 13 nucleotides match TRBD2. Germline V gene lookup returns CDR1 LGHNA and CDR2 YSLEER. V dropped 1 base and J dropped 7; count of bases not matched to a gene: 10. This CDR3 contains 18 residues.

This chain links TRBV30 with TRBJ2-1; D perhaps matches TRBD2 (5 bases). Germline lookup yields CDR1 GTSNPN and CDR2 SVGIG (reference sequence). The V and J ends lost 2 bases and 10 bases respectively, with 12 bases between them. The CDR3 length is 12 residues. In DNA form, the CDR3 reads TGTGCCTGGAGTCTTAATACTAGGGAGCAGTTCTTC. Amino acid sequence: CAWSLNTREQFF.

The CDR3 nucleotides are TGTGCCTCCGGGACTGGAACCACAGATACGCAGTATTTT. This codes for CASGTGTTDTQYF. The chain couples TRBV28 to TRBJ2-3; D perhaps matches TRBD2 (6 bases). The germline CDR1 and CDR2 sequences are MDHEN and SYDVKM. Trimming removed 11 bases from V and 2 bases from J, with 14 bases in between. The CDR3 contains 13 residues.

CDR3 coding DNA: TGTGCCAGCAGCTTAGGTGGGGGCATGGAGACCCAGTACTTC. This codes for CASSLGGGMETQYF. J is TRBJ2-5 and V is TRBV7-9; a possible D gene is TRBD1 (6 bases). The CDR3 runs 14 residues. V lost 1 base to trimming and J lost 5 bases, with 11 bases between them. Germline CDR1 and CDR2: SEHNR and FQNEAQ (reference sequence).

The chain links TRBV4-3 to TRBJ1-2, with 12 nucleotides matching TRBD1. The J segment lost 8 bases and the V segment lost 4 bases, leaving 11 bases of the junction unmatched. The V gene's germline CDR1 is LGHNA and CDR2 YSLEER. CDR3 size: 16 residues. CDR3 protein: CASSLSAGQGAGGYTF. Here the CDR3 DNA reads TGCGCCAGCAGCCTTTCGGCGGGACAGGGGGCAGGGGGCTACACCTTC.

Worth noting for this clone: The sample holds other DNA sequences that translate to the same CDR3. The rearrangement joins TRBV27 to TRBJ1-2, with D perhaps TRBD1 (6 bases). Germline-derived CDR1 and CDR2 are MNHEY and SMNVEV (reference sequence). This CDR3 spans 13 amino acids. V gave up 3 bases and J gave up 7 bases, with 12 bases separating them. CDR3 sequence (DNA): TGTGCCAGCAGTTTCCGGGGGGCGGGTGGCTACACCTTC. As protein: CASSFRGAGGYTF.

The J gene is TRBJ1-5, the V gene TRBV7-2; 7 bases align to TRBD1. V was pared by 1 base and J by 3 bases, with 3 bases of the junction left unmatched. The CDR3 spans 15 residues. Germline V gene lookup returns CDR1 SGHTA and CDR2 FQGNSA. The CDR3 sequence is CASSLGQGLNQPQHF. The CDR3 bases are TGTGCCAGCAGCTTAGGACAGGGACTCAATCAGCCCCAGCATTTT.

The V call is TRBV7-2, the J call TRBJ2-5; D is undetermined. Germline CDR1 and CDR2: SGHTA and FQGNSA. Trimming shortened V by 2 bases and J by 5 bases, and 6 bases separated the two germline ends. This CDR3 contains 12 residues. This chain's CDR3 is CASSLSVETQYF. CDR3 sequence (DNA): TGTGCCAGCAGCTTATCAGTGGAGACCCAGTACTTC. Complete variable domain (other parts from reference TRBV7-2 and TRBJ2-5): GAGVSQSPSNKVTEKGKDVELRCDPISGHTALYWYRQSLGQGLEFLIYFQGNSAPDKSGLPSDRFSAERTGGSVSTLTIQRTQQEDSAVYLCASSLSVETQYFGPGTRLLVL.

The chain joins TRBV30 to TRBJ2-2, with 7 bases matching TRBD2. V lost 0 bases and J lost 4; bases outside the gene matches: 8. The CDR3 extends over 16 amino acids. Germline assignment: CDR1 GTSNPN and CDR2 SVGIG (reference sequence). The CDR3 sequence is CAWSVLGGRVTGELFF. The CDR3 DNA follows: TGTGCCTGGAGTGTACTCGGCGGGAGAGTCACCGGGGAGCTGTTTTTT.